The 17 T cell receptor beta chains presented below share a single source sample, sequenced in a study of OX40 agonist ivuxolimab in advanced cancers. Only in-frame clones appear in the TCRdb table, and some are missing; sequencing was by immunoSEQ multiplex PCR. Of about 88,000 clones in the sample, approximately 90% were seen once. This sample comprised CD4+ or CD8+ T cells sorted from blood, obtained in a trial of the OX40 agonist ivuxolimab. These receptors were taken from an adult with an advanced solid tumor such as melanoma, head and neck, liver or kidney cancer.

V and J are TRBV25-1 and TRBJ1-2; D is uncertain. The germline V gene encodes CDR1 MGHDK and CDR2 SYGVNS. CDR3 length equals 12 residues. Trimming took off 7 bases at V and 7 bases at J, with 13 bases between the two ends. In DNA form, the CDR3 reads TGTGCCAGCAATTCTGGCCCCGGTGGCTACACCTTC. It specifies CASNSGPGGYTF.

The rearrangement links TRBV6-5 to TRBJ2-3; 7 nucleotides match TRBD2. Germline V gene data show CDR1 as MNHEY and CDR2 as SVGAGI. V lost 7 bases, J lost 3 bases, and 7 bases stayed unmatched. The CDR3 contains 14 residues. CDR3 in DNA: TGTGCCAGCAAGGCCCAGGGAGGGACAGATACGCAGTATTTT. Its protein is CASKAQGGTDTQYF.

This chain uses TRBV7-2 with TRBJ2-3, with TRBD2 identical over 10 bases. V lost 2 bases, J lost 4 bases, and 3 bases stayed unmatched. CDR3 size: 15 residues. The germline gives CDR1 SGHTA, CDR2 FQGNSA. The CDR3 reads CASSLWTSGSDTQYF. The CDR3, as DNA: TGTGCCAGCAGCTTATGGACTAGCGGATCAGATACGCAGTATTTT.

The chain joins TRBV30 to TRBJ1-5; weak D call: TRBD1 (5 bases). The germline V gene encodes CDR1 GTSNPN and CDR2 SVGIG (reference sequence). This CDR3 is built from 15 residues. V lost 4 bases, J lost 0 bases, and 13 bases lay in between. For the CDR3, the DNA is TGTGCCTGGAAGGCTTGGGACTATAGCAATCAGCCCCAGCATTTT. Amino acids: CAWKAWDYSNQPQHF.

This clone was detected only once. The chain joins TRBV6-1 to TRBJ1-5; D may be TRBD1 (5 bases). CDR3 length: 15 residues. Trimming shortened V by 1 base and J by 5 bases, and 12 bases separated the two germline ends. Germline values: CDR1 MNHNS, CDR2 SASEGT. The CDR3 spells CASSEVEGPYQPQHF. The CDR3 DNA follows: TGTGCCAGCAGTGAAGTGGAGGGGCCATATCAGCCCCAGCATTTT.

This clone showed up just once. CDR3 in DNA: TGTGCCAGCAGCGTAGCGGACAGGGTCGGCTCCTACGAGCAGTACTTC. This sequence encodes CASSVADRVGSYEQYF. This chain links TRBV9 with TRBJ2-7; 8 bases agree with TRBD1. The CDR3 runs to 16 residues. V was pared by 0 bases and J by 0 bases, with 5 bases of the junction left unmatched. Germline V CDR1 and CDR2: SGDLS, YYNGEE.

This clone has a handful of counts. The chain joins TRBV6-5 to TRBJ2-5; 12 bases agree with TRBD2. This CDR3 is 15 amino acids long. The germline CDR1 and CDR2 sequences are MNHEY and SVGAGI. The junction had 3 bases not matched to a gene; V was cut back by 6 bases and J by 1 base. CDR3 in amino acids: CASRPSGRGQETQYF. The CDR3 DNA follows: TGTGCCAGCAGGCCTAGCGGGAGGGGCCAAGAGACCCAGTACTTC.

J is TRBJ1-4 and V is TRBV18, with 9 bases matching TRBD1. The CDR3 totals 15 residues. Germline assignment: CDR1 KGHSH and CDR2 LQKENI. Trimming took 2 bases from V and 9 from J; bases not matched to a gene: 7. CDR3 nucleotide sequence: TGTGCCAGCTCACCAGGGGGACAGGGAAGAAAAAAACTGTTTTTT. Translating it yields CASSPGGQGRKKLFF.

This clone was detected once. V gene TRBV5-4 combines with J gene TRBJ1-4; the match to TRBD1 covers 8 bases. Trimming took 5 bases from V and 3 from J; bases not matched to a gene: 6. The CDR3 runs 15 residues. Germline assignment: CDR1 SGHNT and CDR2 YYREEE (reference sequence). CDR3 nucleotide sequence: TGTGCCAGCAGTCGGAACAGGGGGGCTAATGAAAAACTGTTTTTT. It translates to CASSRNRGANEKLFF.

The genes are TRBV6-5 and TRBJ2-5; 11 bases line up with TRBD2. V shed 6 bases, J shed 3 bases, and the junction held 6 bases outside the gene matches. The CDR3 extends over 15 amino acids. Germline-derived CDR1 and CDR2 are MNHEY and SVGAGI. CDR3 in amino acids: CASRPSGGIKETQYF. CDR3 nucleotide sequence: TGTGCCAGCAGGCCTAGCGGGGGGATTAAAGAGACCCAGTACTTC.

The rearrangement joins TRBV5-1 to TRBJ2-5; D not resolved. From germline, CDR1 is SGHRS and CDR2 YFSETQ. The CDR3 extends over 13 amino acids. Trimming removed 0 bases from V and 4 bases from J, with 7 bases in between. The DNA for the CDR3 is TGCGCCAGCAGCTTGGCCCCGCGAGAGACCCAGTACTTC. This encodes CASSLAPRETQYF. The full variable domain, its missing parts supplied by reference TRBV5-1 and TRBJ2-5, is KAGVTQTPRYLIKTRGQQVTLSCSPISGHRSVSWYQQTPGQGLQFLFEYFSETQRNKGNFPGRFSGRQFSNSRSEMNVSTLELGDSALYLCASSLAPRETQYFGPGTRLLVL.

This clone has a single count. This chain joins TRBV5-1 and TRBJ2-2; D may be TRBD2 (6 bases). In germline, CDR1 is SGHRS, CDR2 YFSETQ. Trimming shortened V by 1 base and J by 2 bases, and 9 bases separated the two germline ends. CDR3 size: 15 residues. The CDR3 bases are TGCGCCAGCAGCTTGATAGCGGAAAACACCGGGGAGCTGTTTTTT. Residues: CASSLIAENTGELFF.

The CDR3: CASSVGTDYSGANVLTF. CDR3 DNA sequence: TGTGCCAGTAGTGTTGGGACTGACTACTCTGGGGCCAACGTCCTGACTTTC. V is TRBV19 and J is TRBJ2-6; D possibly corresponds to TRBD2 (6 bases). Deletions cut 5 bases from V and 0 bases from J, with 14 bases between. Germline CDR1 LNHDA, CDR2 SQIVND (reference sequence). The CDR3 spans 17 residues.

The rearrangement links TRBV11-2 to TRBJ2-5; 7 positions match TRBD1. CDR1 is SGHAT and CDR2 is FQNNGV in the germline V gene. CDR3 length: 15 amino acids. With V trimmed by 5 bases and J by 4 bases, 10 bases remained unmatched. As DNA, the CDR3 is TGTGCCAGCAGCATAAGACAGGGATCGCGAGAGACCCAGTACTTC. Translation gives CASSIRQGSRETQYF.

This chain connects TRBV10-3 to TRBJ2-5, with D uncertain. CDR3 length equals 13 residues. Germline CDR1 ENHRY, CDR2 SYGVKD. V lost 6 bases and J lost 7, with 15 bases in between. CDR3 nucleotides: TGTGCCATCAGCGATCCTCCTTTATGGACCCAGTACTTC. It is translated as CAISDPPLWTQYF.

The gene calls are TRBV15 and TRBJ1-4; D is ambiguous. Per the germline V gene, CDR1 is LNHNV and CDR2 is YYDKDF (reference sequence). The CDR3 consists of 16 residues. V was cut by 0 bases and J by 1 base, with 9 bases left in between. CDR3 sequence: CATSRDQSLTNEKLFF. CDR3 coding DNA: TGTGCCACCAGCAGAGATCAGAGCCTAACTAATGAAAAACTGTTTTTT.

CDR3 amino acids: CASSEVRRLAGTADTQYF. The CDR3 bases are TGTGCCAGCAGTGAAGTTCGTCGGCTAGCGGGGACCGCAGATACGCAGTATTTT. The V call is TRBV6-1, the J call TRBJ2-3; 9 bases match TRBD2. Germline CDR1 MNHNS, CDR2 SASEGT. The CDR3 is 18 residues long. Losses at the gene ends were 1 base for V and 4 bases for J; bases not matched to a gene: 12.